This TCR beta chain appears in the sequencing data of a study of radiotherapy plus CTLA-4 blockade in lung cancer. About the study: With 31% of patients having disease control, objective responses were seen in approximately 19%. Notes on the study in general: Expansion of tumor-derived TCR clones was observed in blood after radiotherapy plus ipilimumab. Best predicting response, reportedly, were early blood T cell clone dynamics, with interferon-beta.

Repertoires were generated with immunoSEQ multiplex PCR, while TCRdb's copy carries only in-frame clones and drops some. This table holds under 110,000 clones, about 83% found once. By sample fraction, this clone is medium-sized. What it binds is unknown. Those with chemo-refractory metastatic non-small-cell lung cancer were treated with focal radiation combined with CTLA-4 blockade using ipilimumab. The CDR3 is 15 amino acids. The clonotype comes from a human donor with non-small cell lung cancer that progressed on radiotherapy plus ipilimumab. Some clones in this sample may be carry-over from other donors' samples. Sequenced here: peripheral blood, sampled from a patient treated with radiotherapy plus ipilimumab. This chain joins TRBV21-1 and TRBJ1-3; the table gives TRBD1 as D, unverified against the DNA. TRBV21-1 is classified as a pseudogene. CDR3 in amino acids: CASSSQVPSGNTIYF. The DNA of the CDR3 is TGTGCCAGCAGCTCACAGGTGCCCTCTGGAAACACCATATATTTT.